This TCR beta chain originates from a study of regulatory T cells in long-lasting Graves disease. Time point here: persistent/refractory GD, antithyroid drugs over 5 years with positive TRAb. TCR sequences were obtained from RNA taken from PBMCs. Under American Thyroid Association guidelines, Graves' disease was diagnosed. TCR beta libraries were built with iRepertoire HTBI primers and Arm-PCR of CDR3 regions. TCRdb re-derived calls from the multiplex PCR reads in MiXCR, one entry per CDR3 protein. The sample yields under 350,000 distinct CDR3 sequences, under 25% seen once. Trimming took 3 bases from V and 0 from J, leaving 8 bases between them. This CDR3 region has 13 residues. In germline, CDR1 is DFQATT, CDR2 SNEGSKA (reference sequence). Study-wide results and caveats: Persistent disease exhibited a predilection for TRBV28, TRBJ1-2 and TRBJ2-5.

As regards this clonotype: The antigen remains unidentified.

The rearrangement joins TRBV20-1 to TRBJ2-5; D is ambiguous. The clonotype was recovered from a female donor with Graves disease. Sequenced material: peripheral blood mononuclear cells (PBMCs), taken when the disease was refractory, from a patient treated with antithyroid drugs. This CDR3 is CSASGWYQETQYF. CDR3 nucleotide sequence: TGCAGTGCTAGCGGGTGGTACCAAGAGACCCAGTACTTC.